The T cell receptor (beta chain) described here comes from a study of blood T cells in healthy people across ages. The CDR3 consists of 13 residues. It was with a sample-barcoded 5' primer and a J-beta primer mix that a second PCR of roughly 7 to 12 cycles was run. TCRdb re-derived calls from the 5' RACE reads in MiXCR, one entry per CDR3 protein. In the table there are 1 million or so distinct CDR3 sequences, around 27% of which are singletons. This clonotype was detected only a few times. The data were also submitted as part of a second study, on T cells of mothers and their children. From that paper: Thymic selection shapes TCR recombination output similarly in related and unrelated pairs. Versus unrelated pairs, overlap was slightly higher in related mother-child pairs, without reaching significance.

This chain joins TRBV21-1 and TRBJ2-6. TRBV21-1 is a recognized pseudogene. The sequence came from a girl aged 2-10 years in good health. The material sequenced was blood. CDR3 amino acids: CATNGSGANVLTF. DNA of the CDR3: TGTGCCACCAACGGCTCTGGGGCCAACGTCCTGACTTTC.